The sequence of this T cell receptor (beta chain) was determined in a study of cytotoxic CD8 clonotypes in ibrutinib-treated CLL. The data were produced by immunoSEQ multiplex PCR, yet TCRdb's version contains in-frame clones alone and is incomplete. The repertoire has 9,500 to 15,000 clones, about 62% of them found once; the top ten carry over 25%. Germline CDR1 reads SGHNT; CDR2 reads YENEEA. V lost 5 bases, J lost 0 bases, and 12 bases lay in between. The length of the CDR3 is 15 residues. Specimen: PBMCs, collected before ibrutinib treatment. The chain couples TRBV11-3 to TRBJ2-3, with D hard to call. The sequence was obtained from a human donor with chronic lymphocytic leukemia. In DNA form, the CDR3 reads TGTGCCAGCAGCCAGGACGGTTCTAGCACAGATACGCAGTATTTT. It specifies CASSQDGSSTDTQYF.